This TCR beta chain comes out of a study of blood T cell repertoires in COVID-19. In the study's own analysis: For nucleated cells, counts were estimated from reference gene primer amplification. Sequencing was performed with immunoSEQ multiplex PCR; in TCRdb, only in-frame clones are kept and a portion is missing. V and J calls and clone size are copied from that table; D and trimming were computed from the DNA. Here the sample spans 250,000 to 350,000 clones, around 87% being singletons. Germline assignment: CDR1 SGHAT and CDR2 FQNNGV. The length of the CDR3 is 14 residues. Unmatched junction bases numbered 1, after V lost 3 bases and J lost 6 bases.

The TCR comes from a woman aged 25-40 years who had recovered from COVID-19. Source material: PBMCs or T cells enriched from blood (not recorded which). The V and J genes are TRBV11-2 and TRBJ2-2; 10 bases map to TRBD1. The DNA of the CDR3 is TGTGCCAGCAGCTTCGACAGGGGGCCCGGGGAGCTGTTTTTT. It translates to CASSFDRGPGELFF.